The 14 T cell receptor beta chains below come from one sample, sequenced in a study of Ad26.COV2.S vaccination and SARS-CoV-2 variants (dated by TCRdb to 2020 to 2022). The treatment or condition label corresponds to: roughly 20 received Ad26.COV2.S at low or high dose, single or two shots; five or six received placebo; per-sample allocation not given. For vaccine and placebo recipients, the sequenced repertoires came from samples collected on day 63 after the first injection. The library was prepared using the immunoSEQ multiplex PCR assay. TCRdb holds this immuneACCESS table with in-frame rearrangements only. Some clones are missing; in checked studies, unresolved V genes explain under half, and the rest has no known cause. The sample table lists about 400,000 clones, about nine tenths of them with a count of one. In total, the top ten clones hold around 1.8% of the sample. The material sequenced was peripheral blood, taken in a trial of Ad26.COV2.S vaccine versus placebo. The receptors stem from a person aged 18-60 years who received the Ad26.COV2.S COVID-19 vaccine or a placebo.

This sequence joins TRBV11-2 and TRBJ1-6; D is perhaps TRBD1 (5 bases). V shed 3 bases and J shed 8 bases, with 8 bases lying between them. This CDR3 has 13 amino acids. The germline V gene has CDR1 SGHAT and CDR2 FQNNGV. DNA for the CDR3: TGTGCCAGCAGCTTCAGGGTGTATTCACCCCTCCACTTT. Translation gives CASSFRVYSPLHF.

The rearrangement uses TRBV28 and TRBJ2-1, with 9 bases aligning to TRBD2. Trimming at V came to 10 bases and at J to 8 bases, leaving 12 bases not matched to a gene. Looked up from germline, CDR1 is MDHEN and CDR2 is SYDVKM. CDR3 length: 14 amino acids. CDR3 amino acids: CATLKTSGLDEQFF. For the CDR3, the DNA is TGTGCCACCCTCAAGACTAGCGGCCTCGATGAGCAGTTCTTC.

The chain links TRBV3-1 (or the pseudogene TRBV3-2) to TRBJ2-7, with TRBD1 identical over 11 bases. With 3 bases clipped from V and 2 bases from J, the junction kept 9 bases outside the gene matches. CDR3 length equals 17 residues. The germline gives CDR1 LGHDT, CDR2 YNNKEL (reference sequence). In nucleotides, the CDR3 is TGTGCCAGCAGCCAGGGGACAGGGGGTCTCGGGACCTACGAGCAGTACTTC. This codes for CASSQGTGGLGTYEQYF.

The chain employs TRBV24-1 and TRBJ1-2, with D perhaps TRBD1 (5 bases). The CDR3 extends over 15 amino acids. V lost 6 bases and J lost 2, with 15 bases in between. Per germline, CDR1 KGHDR and CDR2 SFDVKD. The CDR3 region is CATSRGEGLNYGYTF. The CDR3 bases are TGTGCCACCAGTCGCGGCGAGGGGTTAAACTATGGCTACACCTTC.

The chain couples TRBV7-9 to TRBJ2-2; D is unresolved. Per the germline V gene, CDR1 is SEHNR and CDR2 is FQNEAQ (reference sequence). CDR3 length: 15 amino acids. The V end was cut by 4 bases, the J end by 1 base, with 10 bases between. The CDR3 DNA reads as TGTGCCAGCAGCTCTAGAGGCTTGAACACCGGGGAGCTGTTTTTT. As protein: CASSSRGLNTGELFF.

The V call is TRBV7-9, the J call TRBJ2-6, with 10 bases aligning to TRBD1. After removal of 0 bases from V and 3 bases from J, the junction contained 5 bases not matched to a gene. The CDR3 sequence is 18 residues long. Germline V gene data show CDR1 as SEHNR and CDR2 as FQNEAQ (reference sequence). The DNA of the CDR3 is TGTGCCAGCAGCTTAGCGCGGACAGGGGGATTTGGGGCCAACGTCCTGACTTTC. This encodes CASSLARTGGFGANVLTF.

The chain employs TRBV12-3 or TRBV12-4 and TRBJ1-2; TRBD1 aligns across 7 bases. This CDR3 comprises 13 residues. With 4 bases clipped from V and 7 bases from J, the junction kept 6 bases outside the gene matches. The CDR3: CASSYPQGGGYTF. The CDR3 nucleotides are TGTGCCAGCAGTTACCCTCAGGGGGGTGGCTACACCTTC.

The V call is TRBV2, the J call TRBJ2-2; 8 bases fit TRBD2. There are 16 residues in the CDR3. Unmatched junction bases numbered 8, after V lost 1 base and J lost 7 bases. Germline lookup yields CDR1 SNHLY and CDR2 FYNNEI. CDR3 region: CASSEGASGSIGELFF. CDR3 coding DNA: TGTGCCAGCAGTGAAGGGGCTAGCGGGTCTATCGGGGAGCTGTTTTTT.

The chain recombines TRBV9 with TRBJ1-3; possible D gene TRBD1, 6 bases. V was clipped by 1 base and J by 4 bases, with 12 bases between them. CDR3 length equals 15 residues. Germline V gene lookup returns CDR1 SGDLS and CDR2 YYNGEE. The CDR3 spells CASSVTGGRGNTIYF. CDR3 DNA sequence: TGTGCCAGCAGCGTAACTGGGGGGCGAGGAAACACCATATATTTT.

V is TRBV6-5 and J is TRBJ1-3; no clear D gene. Trimming cost V 0 bases and J 2 bases, with 8 bases left between them. CDR3 size: 15 residues. From germline, CDR1 is MNHEY and CDR2 SVGAGI. The CDR3 loop reads CASSYSSGTGNTIYF. CDR3 coding DNA: TGTGCCAGCAGTTACTCGTCGGGAACTGGAAACACCATATATTTT.

The rearrangement links TRBV7-9 to TRBJ2-6, with 8 bases that match TRBD2. From germline, CDR1 is SEHNR and CDR2 FQNEAQ (reference sequence). After removal of 5 bases from V and 2 bases from J, the junction contained 8 bases not matched to a gene. The CDR3 spans 17 residues. The CDR3 nucleotides are TGTGCCAGCAGCGGCTGGACGGGAGGGCCTGGGGCCAACGTCCTGACTTTC. Its protein product is CASSGWTGGPGANVLTF.

The genes are TRBV5-1 and TRBJ2-2; D gene unclear. Germline CDR1 reads SGHRS; CDR2 reads YFSETQ. The CDR3 totals 14 residues. V was clipped by 4 bases and J by 0 bases, with 7 bases between them. The CDR3: CASSPDPNTGELFF. The CDR3 DNA sequence: TGCGCCAGCAGCCCAGATCCGAACACCGGGGAGCTGTTTTTT.

This chain links TRBV20-1 with TRBJ2-7; no clear D gene. CDR1 and CDR2 from the germline V gene are DFQATT and SNEGSKA (reference sequence). This CDR3 is built from 11 residues. The germline V and J ends were trimmed by 3 bases and 4 bases, with 7 bases remaining between them. The CDR3 bases are TGCAGTGCTAGCGTTGGGTACGAGCAGTACTTC. Translating it yields CSASVGYEQYF.

This clone is a singleton in its sample. This sequence joins TRBV7-2 and TRBJ2-1; D is possibly TRBD1 (6 bases). CDR3 size: 16 residues. From germline, CDR1 is SGHTA and CDR2 FQGNSA. Deletions cut 5 bases from V and 3 bases from J, with 17 bases between. DNA for the CDR3: TGTGCCAGCAGCCACATACCCGGACAGATCTACAATGAGCAGTTCTTC. This encodes CASSHIPGQIYNEQFF. The complete variable domain, with remaining parts taken from reference TRBV7-2 and TRBJ2-1, reads GAGVSQSPSNKVTEKGKDVELRCDPISGHTALYWYRQSLGQGLEFLIYFQGNSAPDKSGLPSDRFSAERTGGSVSTLTIQRTQQEDSAVYLCASSHIPGQIYNEQFFGPGTRLTVL.